The 17 T cell receptor beta chains listed next were all sequenced from one sample in a study of metastatic and nonmetastatic thyroid tumors. Prior to thyroid surgery, none of the patients had received any treatment. TCRdb redid the clone calls on the PCR reads using MiXCR. This sample has 10,000 to 13,000 clones, with 38% found just once. The source material was tumor tissue. These TCRs come from a female donor with papillary thyroid cancer or a benign thyroid nodule (not recorded which). Some clones in this sample may be carry-over from other donors' samples.

J is TRBJ1-1 and V is TRBV30; D gene ambiguous. Trimming pared 0 bases from V and 3 bases from J, leaving 8 bases between. CDR1 is GTSNPN, CDR2 SVGIG, per germline (reference sequence). The CDR3 has 13 amino acids. CDR3 amino acids: CAWSVGRYTEAFF. The CDR3, as DNA: TGTGCCTGGAGTGTGGGAAGGTACACTGAAGCTTTCTTT.

The chain is built from TRBV11-2 and TRBJ2-1, with 8 bases identical to TRBD2. In germline, CDR1 is SGHAT, CDR2 FQNNGV. The CDR3 totals 15 residues. The trim removed 0 bases at V and 2 bases at J, leaving 0 bases unmatched. In nucleotides, the CDR3 is TGTGCCAGCAGCTTAGACGGGGGGGCCTACAATGAGCAGTTCTTC. The encoded protein is CASSLDGGAYNEQFF.

The CDR3, as DNA: TGCGCCAGCAGGCCGACAGGGGCAAGCACAGATACGCAGTATTTT. Translation gives CASRPTGASTDTQYF. This chain uses TRBV4-1 with TRBJ2-3, with TRBD1 matching over 8 bases. The germline V gene encodes CDR1 MGHRA and CDR2 YSYEKL. The V gene end was trimmed by 6 bases and the J gene end by 0 bases; junction bases not matched to a gene: 5. The CDR3 covers 15 residues.

This chain joins TRBV28 and TRBJ1-2, with unresolved D. The V end lost 4 bases, the J end lost 5 bases, and 2 bases lay between the germline ends. CDR3 length equals 10 residues. CDR1 and CDR2 (germline): MDHEN, SYDVKM. The CDR3 region has the DNA TGTGCCAGCAGTTCGTATGGCTACACCTTC. This translates into CASSSYGYTF.

This clone occurred a few times. The V call is TRBV6-4, the J call TRBJ2-3; 14 nucleotides line up with TRBD2. Germline V lookup: CDR1 MRHNA, CDR2 SNTAGT. This CDR3 has 15 amino acids. V lost 6 bases, J lost 6 bases, and 5 bases stayed unmatched. The CDR3 nucleotides read TGTGCCAGCAGCCCTGGACTAGCGGGGGGCGATACGCAGTATTTT. Protein product: CASSPGLAGGDTQYF.

This clone turned up a few times. This chain uses TRBV6-1 with TRBJ2-2, with D unclear. The V gene lost 3 bases and the J gene lost 4 bases, with 0 bases spanning the gap. CDR1 and CDR2 from the germline V gene are MNHNS and SASEGT. This CDR3 has 11 amino acids. CDR3 residues: CASSDTGELFF. In nucleotides, the CDR3 is TGTGCCAGCAGTGACACCGGGGAGCTGTTTTTT.

This sequence joins TRBV7-2 and TRBJ2-7; unclear D gene. CDR1 is SGHTA and CDR2 is FQGNSA in the germline V gene. Trimming pared 1 base from V and 2 bases from J, leaving 12 bases between. This CDR3 region has 15 residues. The CDR3 coding sequence is TGTGCCAGCAGCTTAGGTAGGAGTTTGCCCTACGAGCAGTACTTC. Translated, it gives CASSLGRSLPYEQYF.

This clone was detected only a few times. The V gene is TRBV19, the J gene TRBJ1-2; maybe TRBD1 (6 bases). Per germline, CDR1 LNHDA and CDR2 SQIVND (reference sequence). Trimming left V 5 bases short and J 4 bases short, with 11 bases between. The CDR3 is 13 residues long. Here the CDR3 reads CASSFEQGYGYTF. The DNA for the CDR3 is TGTGCCAGTAGTTTCGAACAGGGCTATGGCTACACCTTC.

This clone showed up just a few times. This rearrangement joins TRBV6-1 to TRBJ1-5; D is perhaps TRBD1 (5 bases). The germline gives CDR1 MNHNS, CDR2 SASEGT. Trimming pared 7 bases from V and 1 base from J, leaving 17 bases between. The CDR3 covers 16 residues. CDR3 in amino acids: CASTLRGPLSNQPQHF. In nucleotides, the CDR3 is TGTGCCAGCACCTTGAGGGGACCCTTGAGCAATCAGCCCCAGCATTTT.

Judged by abundance, this clone is large. The rearrangement uses TRBV10-2 and TRBJ1-5, with unresolved D. The CDR3 loop spans 12 amino acids. Germline CDR1 is WSHSY and CDR2 is SAAADI. Trimming removed 3 bases at V and 7 bases at J, with 7 bases between. CDR3 in DNA: TGCGCCAGCAGTGAAGTGGTACAGCCCCAGCATTTT. The encoded protein is CASSEVVQPQHF.

This clone occurred a few times. At one end the junction does not follow the germline gene, possibly because of a read error. In the same sample, other DNA sequences code for this CDR3. CDR3 sequence: CATSREWGELFF. The CDR3, as DNA: TGTGCCACCAGCAGAGAGTGGGGGGAGCTTTTTTTT. The chain recombines TRBV15 with TRBJ2-2; possible D gene TRBD2, 6 bases. This CDR3 is 12 amino acids long. Germline CDR1 and CDR2: LNHNV and YYDKDF (reference sequence).

This clone has a count of ten or more. The genes are TRBV11-2 and TRBJ2-1; D is unresolved. Between the trimmed V and J ends, which lost 1 base and 7 bases, there was a span of 11 bases. The CDR3 sequence is 14 residues long. Germline V CDR1 and CDR2: SGHAT, FQNNGV. The CDR3 here is CASSLGGVRNEQFF. Here the CDR3 DNA reads TGTGCCAGCAGCTTAGGTGGCGTACGAAATGAGCAGTTCTTC.

This clone was counted at least ten times. The chain joins TRBV28 to TRBJ1-6; weak D call: TRBD1 (5 bases). Per germline, CDR1 MDHEN and CDR2 SYDVKM. V was trimmed by 10 bases and J by 7 bases, leaving 11 bases between them. The CDR3 is made up of 12 amino acids. The CDR3 is CAIDPGNSPLHF. The CDR3 DNA reads TGTGCCATCGACCCAGGGAATTCACCCCTCCACTTT.

J is TRBJ1-3 and V is TRBV20-1, with D hard to call. The CDR3 spans 14 residues. V gave up 0 bases and J gave up 8 bases, with 14 bases separating them. Germline CDR1 DFQATT, CDR2 SNEGSKA (reference sequence). This chain's CDR3 is CSARDIQDRDTIYF. The CDR3 DNA follows: TGCAGTGCTAGAGATATTCAGGATAGGGACACCATATATTTT.

This clone was seen only a few times. The chain joins TRBV28 to TRBJ1-6; D is uncertain. V dropped 7 bases and J dropped 9 bases, with 19 bases sitting between them. The germline CDR1 and CDR2 sequences are MDHEN and SYDVKM. The CDR3 is made up of 15 amino acids. CDR3 bases: TGTGCCAGCACTTTTCTCGAGAGACTCGGTTCACCCCTCCACTTT. It yields the protein CASTFLERLGSPLHF.

The chain has TRBV20-1 and TRBJ1-1; tentatively, D is TRBD1 (5 bases). V was trimmed by 1 base and J by 0 bases, leaving 12 bases between them. CDR3 length: 15 amino acids. Germline V gene lookup returns CDR1 DFQATT and CDR2 SNEGSKA (reference sequence). CDR3 bases: TGCAGTGCTAGAGCAGGGAGCAGGGTGAACACTGAAGCTTTCTTT. This gives the protein CSARAGSRVNTEAFF.

This rearrangement joins TRBV5-1 to TRBJ2-1; weak D call: TRBD2 (6 bases). Trimming took off 4 bases at V and 0 bases at J, with 11 bases between the two ends. The CDR3 sequence is 15 residues long. Germline V gene lookup returns CDR1 SGHRS and CDR2 YFSETQ. DNA for the CDR3: TGCGCCAGCAGCCCGATTAGCGGCTCCTACAATGAGCAGTTCTTC. It specifies CASSPISGSYNEQFF.